A selection of T cell receptor beta chains follows, all from one sample in a study of OX40 agonist ivuxolimab in advanced cancers. Generated by immunoSEQ multiplex PCR, the TCRdb table keeps only in-frame clones and is missing some. The sample includes fewer than 95,000 clones, roughly 90% of them seen just once. Sequenced here: CD4+ or CD8+ T cells sorted from blood, sampled in a trial of the OX40 agonist ivuxolimab. All receptors come from an adult with an advanced solid tumor such as melanoma, head and neck, liver or kidney cancer. CDR3s include the opening cysteine and the closing phenylalanine or tryptophan. A D gene is named only where the DNA matches it firmly. Clone size appears in some rows only: once, few, many, or a class for an expanded clone.

TRBV7-2	TRBJ2-1	TRBD2	.	TGTGCCAGCAGCTTAGAACCGCGGGAGCTCTACAATGAGCAGTTCTTC	CASSLEPRELYNEQFF
TRBV13	TRBJ2-7	TRBD2	.	TGTGCCAGCAGCTTAGGGCGGGAGTCGACCTACGAGCAGTACTTC	CASSLGRESTYEQYF
TRBV13	TRBJ1-1	TRBD1	.	TGTGCCAGCAGCCCAAGGGGACAGGGGGCGGACACTGAAGCTTTCTTT	CASSPRGQGADTEAFF
TRBV21-1	TRBJ2-7	.	.	TGTGCCAGCAGCAAATTCCGACAGTCCTCCTACGAGCAGTACTTC	CASSKFRQSSYEQYF
TRBV2	TRBJ1-1	.	.	TGTGCCAGCGGGCCCACGGCCACTGAAGCTTTCTTT	CASGPTATEAFF
TRBV7-9	TRBJ2-7	.	.	TGTGCCAGCAGCGTGCGAAAACCCGTAGGGGATCCCTGGGAGCAGTACTTC	CASSVRKPVGDPWEQYF
TRBV27	TRBJ2-4	TRBD1	once	TGTGCCAGCAGTTTGCGACCGGGACAGGGGAGCGCCAAAAACATTCAGTACTTC	CASSLRPGQGSAKNIQYF
TRBV7-8	TRBJ2-7	TRBD1	.	TGTGCCAGCAGCTTACAGGGGGCCCAGGGAGAGCAGTACTTC	CASSLQGAQGEQYF
TRBV6-1	TRBJ1-6	.	.	TGTGCCAGCAGTGAAGTCGGCGCTAACGGTAATTCACCCCTCCACTTT	CASSEVGANGNSPLHF
TRBV5-1	TRBJ1-2	.	.	TGCGCCAGCAGCGCAATCGACGGGGGGATTAAGTATGGCTACACCTTC	CASSAIDGGIKYGYTF
TRBV4-1	TRBJ2-1	TRBD1	.	TGCGCCAGCAGCCATCCCATACAGGGGAACCAGTTCTTC	CASSHPIQGNQFF
TRBV27	TRBJ2-1	TRBD2	.	TGTGCCAGCAGTTTCCGCCCGGGACTAGCGTCTGGTGAGCAGTTCTTC	CASSFRPGLASGEQFF
TRBV28	TRBJ1-1	.	.	TGTGCCAGCAGTGACCTCCGGGATGCTAACACTGAAGCTTTCTTT	CASSDLRDANTEAFF
TRBV4-3	TRBJ2-2	TRBD1	.	TGCGCCAGCAGCCAAGGGGACAGGGGCAACACCGGGGAGCTGTTTTTT	CASSQGDRGNTGELFF
TRBV2	TRBJ1-5	TRBD1	.	TGTGCCAGCAGGGAGGGACAGGGGCGCAATCAGCCCCAGCATTTT	CASREGQGRNQPQHF
TRBV9	TRBJ1-1	TRBD1	few	TGTGCCAGCAGCGAGAGGGACAGGGAGGGAACTGAAGCTTTCTTT	CASSERDREGTEAFF
TRBV27	TRBJ1-6	.	.	TGTGCCAGCAGTGACCGGGGGCTAGCGTCACCCCTCCACTTT	CASSDRGLASPLHF
TRBV18	TRBJ2-5	TRBD2	.	TGTGCCAGCTCACCAAGTGTAGCGGGAGAGACCCAGTACTTC	CASSPSVAGETQYF
TRBV5-5	TRBJ2-7	.	.	TGTGCCAGCAGCTTAACCATAACGGGCTACGAGCAGTACTTC	CASSLTITGYEQYF
TRBV15	TRBJ2-3	.	once	TGTGCCACTACCTGGGAGGGGGTAGACACAGATACGCAGTATTTT	CATTWEGVDTDTQYF
TRBV19	TRBJ1-2	.	.	TGTGCCAGTAGTATCCTTACAGGGCAGGGCTACACCTTC	CASSILTGQGYTF
TRBV5-1	TRBJ1-2	.	.	TGCGCCAGCAGCCAAAAAGTGGGAGCTAACTATGGCTACACCTTC	CASSQKVGANYGYTF
TRBV4-1	TRBJ1-6	TRBD1	.	TGCGCCAGCAGCCAAGAATGGGGGACAGCTAATTCACCCCTCCACTTT	CASSQEWGTANSPLHF
TRBV21-1	TRBJ1-3	.	.	TGTGCCAGCACTCTTATCAGGCGGAGAAACACCATATATTTT	CASTLIRRRNTIYF
TRBV10-3	TRBJ1-1	.	.	TGTACCATCAGTGAGCCGGGGATAAACACTGAAGCTTTCTTT	CTISEPGINTEAFF
TRBV27	TRBJ2-4	TRBD1	.	TGTGCCAGCAGTTTAGGACAGGGCGGAAACATTCAGTACTTC	CASSLGQGGNIQYF
TRBV6-6	TRBJ1-2	TRBD1	.	TGTGCCAGCAGCGTAGGGGGCAACTATGGCTACACCTTC	CASSVGGNYGYTF
TRBV2	TRBJ2-7	.	.	TGTGCCACACGGACAGTGTTCGACGAGCAGTACTTC	CATRTVFDEQYF
TRBV6-4	TRBJ2-1	.	.	TGTGCCAGCAGTGATATGGTCGGTTATGAGCAGTTCTTC	CASSDMVGYEQFF
TRBV28	TRBJ1-2	TRBD1	.	TGTGCCACTTACCTACAGGGGCCCTATGGCTACACCTTC	CATYLQGPYGYTF
TRBV7-9	TRBJ1-2	TRBD1	once	TGTGCCAGCAGCCTATGGACAGGGGAGGGCGATGGCTACACCTTC	CASSLWTGEGDGYTF
TRBV19	TRBJ2-7	TRBD1	.	TGTGCCAGTAGTATAGATCTATGGGTAACAGGGGCGAAAGACTACGAGCAGTACTTC	CASSIDLWVTGAKDYEQYF
TRBV29-1	TRBJ2-3	TRBD1	.	TGCAGCGTTCCGGACAGGGTAGATACGCAGTATTTT	CSVPDRVDTQYF
TRBV5-6	TRBJ2-3	.	.	TGTGCCAGCAGCACGGGAAACACAGATACGCAGTATTTT	CASSTGNTDTQYF
TRBV5-6	TRBJ2-7	.	.	TGTGCCAGCAGCTACATTGGGTCATCCTACGAGCAGTACTTC	CASSYIGSSYEQYF
TRBV28	TRBJ1-1	.	.	TGTGCCAGCAGCCCCGAGGCGGCGAACACTGAAGCTTTCTTT	CASSPEAANTEAFF
TRBV4-2	TRBJ1-1	.	once	TGTGCCAGCAGCCAAGTTGTTGGTGGTGAAGCTTTCTTT	CASSQVVGGEAFF
TRBV2	TRBJ2-1	.	.	TGTGCCAGCCTAGACTCCTACAATGAGCAGTTCTTC	CASLDSYNEQFF
TRBV19	TRBJ1-1	.	.	TGTGCCAGTAGTATCCCCGGCCCTGAAGCTTTCTTT	CASSIPGPEAFF
TRBV27	TRBJ1-5	.	.	TGTGCCAGCAGCCATGGTCCTCATCAGCCCCAGCATTTT	CASSHGPHQPQHF
TRBV4-1	TRBJ1-2	.	.	TGCGCCAGCAGCCATGTTGACTATGGCTACACCTTC	CASSHVDYGYTF
TRBV28	TRBJ1-3	.	.	TGTGCCAGCAGTTTATTCACAACTGGAAACACCATATATTTT	CASSLFTTGNTIYF
TRBV28	TRBJ1-5	TRBD1	.	TGTGCCATGCAGGGGGCCGGCAATCAGCCCCAGCATTTT	CAMQGAGNQPQHF
TRBV10-1	TRBJ2-2	TRBD1	.	TGCGCCAGCAGTGCGGGACAGGGCACCGGGGAGCTGTTTTTT	CASSAGQGTGELFF
TRBV9	TRBJ2-1	TRBD2	.	TGTGCCAGCAGCGTAGCCAGCGGGAGGGCGAGCTCCTACAATGAGCAGTTCTTC	CASSVASGRASSYNEQFF
TRBV19	TRBJ1-5	TRBD1	.	TGTGCCAGCGCATACAACAGGGGGAGCAATCAGCCCCAGCATTTT	CASAYNRGSNQPQHF
TRBV27	TRBJ1-6	.	.	TGTGCCAGCAGTCCAAGACGGATTGTTTCCTATAATTCACCCCTCCACTTT	CASSPRRIVSYNSPLHF
TRBV19	TRBJ2-7	.	.	TGTGCCAGTAGGGGCGCGGGACCCTACGAGCAGTACTTC	CASRGAGPYEQYF